Listed below are T cell receptor beta chains from one sample, sequenced in a study of Ad26.COV2.S vaccination and SARS-CoV-2 variants. Clones were sequenced by immunoSEQ multiplex PCR, and TCRdb holds only the in-frame ones, with some missing. The table lists about 400,000 clones, over 80% of them singletons, with roughly 1.7% in the top ten. The material was peripheral blood, obtained in a trial of Ad26.COV2.S vaccine versus placebo. The source is a person aged 18 to 65 who received the Ad26.COV2.S COVID-19 vaccine or a placebo. Both conserved end residues are trimmed from each CDR3.

13	TRBV3-1/TRBV3-2	TRBJ1-2	ASTHTGGLDYGYT
13	TRBV18	TRBJ1-5	ASSPSQASNQPQH
10	TRBV5-4	TRBJ1-1	ASSFSGSEAF
16	TRBV4-1	TRBJ2-5	ASSQGHLRDRESKTQY
17	TRBV30	TRBJ1-5	AWSVSPGQGIYGWQPQH
13	TRBV4-1	TRBJ2-5	ASSLLRAKQETQY
12	TRBV7-2	TRBJ1-5	ASSVGYSNQPQH
12	TRBV6-5	TRBJ2-7	ASSLGRGGNEQY
14	TRBV7-9	TRBJ2-1	ASSLSLGTSGAEQF
17	TRBV4-1	TRBJ2-1	ASSQDPQIGLASYNEQF
14	TRBV5-4	TRBJ1-3	ASSLPTGDSGNTIY
12	TRBV7-2	TRBJ2-7	ASSLASRGYEQY